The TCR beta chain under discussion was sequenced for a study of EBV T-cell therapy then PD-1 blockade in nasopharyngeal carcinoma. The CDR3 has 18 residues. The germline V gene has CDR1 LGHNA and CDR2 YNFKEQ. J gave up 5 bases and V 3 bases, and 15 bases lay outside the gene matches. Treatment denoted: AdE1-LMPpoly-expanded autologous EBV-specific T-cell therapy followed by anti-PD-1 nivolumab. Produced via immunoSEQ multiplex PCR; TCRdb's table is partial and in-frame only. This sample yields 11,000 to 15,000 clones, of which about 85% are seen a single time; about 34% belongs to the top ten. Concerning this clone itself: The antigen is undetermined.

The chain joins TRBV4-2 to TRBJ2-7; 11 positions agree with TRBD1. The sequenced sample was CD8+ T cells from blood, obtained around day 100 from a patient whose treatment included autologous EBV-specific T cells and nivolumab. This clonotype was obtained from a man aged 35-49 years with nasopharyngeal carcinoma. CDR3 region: CASSHLLLDRGQRDEQYF. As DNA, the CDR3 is TGTGCCAGCAGCCACCTCCTACTGGACAGGGGGCAGAGGGACGAGCAGTACTTC.